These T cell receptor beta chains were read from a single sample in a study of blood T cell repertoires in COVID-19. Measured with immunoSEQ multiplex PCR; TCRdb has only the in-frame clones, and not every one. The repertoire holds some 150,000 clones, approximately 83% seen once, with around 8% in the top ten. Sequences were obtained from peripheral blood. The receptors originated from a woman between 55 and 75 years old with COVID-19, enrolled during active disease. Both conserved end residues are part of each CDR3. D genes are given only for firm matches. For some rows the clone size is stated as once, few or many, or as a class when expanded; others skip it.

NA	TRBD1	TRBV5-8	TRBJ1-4	CASRGDRANEKLFF	TGTGCCAGCAGAGGGGACAGGGCCAATGAAAAACTGTTTTTT
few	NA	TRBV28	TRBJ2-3	CASSLVEQGTDTQYF	TGTGCCAGCAGTTTGGTCGAGCAGGGAACAGATACGCAGTATTTT
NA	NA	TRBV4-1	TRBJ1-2	CASSQAIGAGYGYTF	TGCGCCAGCAGCCAAGCCATAGGGGCAGGCTATGGCTACACCTTC
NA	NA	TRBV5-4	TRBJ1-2	CASSLVTQRRGGYTF	TGTGCCAGCAGCCTAGTGACACAGAGGAGGGGTGGCTACACCTTC
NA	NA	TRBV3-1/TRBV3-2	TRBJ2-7	CASSQGYRDEQYF	TGTGCCAGCAGCCAGGGGTACAGGGACGAGCAGTACTTC
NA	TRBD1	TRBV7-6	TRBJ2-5	CASSLGTGVQETQYF	TGTGCCAGCAGCTTAGGGACAGGGGTCCAAGAGACCCAGTACTTC
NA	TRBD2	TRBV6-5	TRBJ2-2	CASSLAGPNTGELFF	TGTGCCAGCAGTTTAGCGGGGCCGAACACCGGGGAGCTGTTTTTT
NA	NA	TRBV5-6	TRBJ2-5	CASSFSETQYF	TGTGCCAGCAGCTTCTCCGAGACCCAGTACTTC
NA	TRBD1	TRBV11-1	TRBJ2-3	CASSLDRDTDTQYF	TGTGCCAGCAGCTTGGACAGGGACACAGATACGCAGTATTTT
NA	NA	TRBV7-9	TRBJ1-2	CASSLELARGGYTF	TGTGCCAGCAGCTTAGAATTAGCTCGTGGGGGCTACACCTTC
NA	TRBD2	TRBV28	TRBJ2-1	CASRGGGGPYNEQFF	TGTGCCAGCCGCGGGGGCGGGGGGCCCTACAATGAGCAGTTCTTC
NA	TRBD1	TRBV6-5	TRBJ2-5	CASSSGQANGAQYF	TGTGCCAGCAGCTCCGGACAGGCCAATGGGGCCCAGTACTTC
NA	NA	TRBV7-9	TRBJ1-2	CASSRLPEAGNYGYTF	TGTGCCAGCAGCCGATTACCCGAGGCGGGAAACTATGGCTACACCTTC
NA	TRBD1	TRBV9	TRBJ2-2	CASSERQGTNTGELFF	TGTGCCAGCAGCGAGCGACAGGGGACGAACACCGGGGAGCTGTTTTTT
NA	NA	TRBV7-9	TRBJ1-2	CASSLAADSYNNYGYTF	TGTGCCAGCAGCTTAGCGGCTGACAGCTACAATAACTATGGCTACACCTTC
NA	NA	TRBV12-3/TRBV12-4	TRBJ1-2	CALRPWTDYGYTF	TGTGCCTTACGTCCCTGGACAGACTATGGCTACACCTTC
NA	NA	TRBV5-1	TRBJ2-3	CASSLGQGWDTQYF	TGCGCCAGCAGCTTGGGGCAGGGCTGGGATACGCAGTATTTT
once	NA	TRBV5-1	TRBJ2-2	CASSLDSGQSTGELFF	TGCGCCAGCAGCCTGGACTCGGGACAAAGCACCGGGGAGCTGTTTTTT
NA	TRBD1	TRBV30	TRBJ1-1	CASETGPLNTEAFF	TGTGCCTCTGAGACAGGGCCCCTGAACACTGAAGCTTTCTTT
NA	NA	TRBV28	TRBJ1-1	CASSPTTGLGTEAFF	TGTGCCAGCAGTCCAACTACAGGGTTAGGTACTGAAGCTTTCTTT
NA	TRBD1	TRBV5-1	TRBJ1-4	CASRQGGDEKLFF	TGCGCCAGCAGACAGGGGGGAGATGAAAAACTGTTTTTT
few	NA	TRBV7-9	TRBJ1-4	CASSLDLDEKLFF	TGTGCCAGCAGCTTAGATCTCGATGAAAAACTGTTTTTT
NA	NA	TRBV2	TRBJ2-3	CASSESSNTDTQYF	TGTGCCAGCAGTGAAAGCTCGAACACAGATACGCAGTATTTT
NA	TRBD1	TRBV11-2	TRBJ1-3	CASSSDRDPGNTIYF	TGTGCCAGCAGCTCCGACAGGGACCCTGGAAACACCATATATTTT
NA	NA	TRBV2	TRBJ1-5	CASRSYSNQPQHF	TGTGCCAGCCGTAGTTATAGCAATCAGCCCCAGCATTTT
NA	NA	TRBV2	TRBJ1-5	CASSEFRGNNQPQHF	TGTGCCAGCAGTGAATTTAGGGGTAACAATCAGCCCCAGCATTTT
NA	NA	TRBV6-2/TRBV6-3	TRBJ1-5	CASSYSIGVLSNQPQHF	TGTGCCAGCAGTTACTCGATCGGGGTTCTTAGCAATCAGCCCCAGCATTTT
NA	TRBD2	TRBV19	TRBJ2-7	CASSIAGGLYEQYF	TGTGCCAGTAGTATAGCGGGGGGACTCTACGAGCAGTACTTC
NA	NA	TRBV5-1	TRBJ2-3	CASSLSTDTQYF	TGCGCCAGCAGCCTTAGCACAGATACGCAGTATTTT
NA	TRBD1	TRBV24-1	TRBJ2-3	CATSKTGQSTDTQYF	TGTGCCACCAGTAAGACGGGACAGTCCACAGATACGCAGTATTTT
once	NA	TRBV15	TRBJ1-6	CATSRDPPALGRSPLHF	TGTGCCACCAGCAGAGATCCCCCCGCGCTGGGGAGATCACCCCTCCACTTT
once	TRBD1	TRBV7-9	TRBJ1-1	CASSHSDRANTEAFF	TGTGCCAGCAGTCATTCCGACAGGGCGAACACTGAAGCTTTCTTT
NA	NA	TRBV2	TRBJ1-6	CASGQGIGPLHF	TGTGCCAGCGGGCAGGGGATAGGACCCCTCCACTTT
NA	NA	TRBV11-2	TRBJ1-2	CASRGRGSYGYTF	TGTGCCAGCAGGGGAAGGGGAAGCTATGGCTACACCTTC
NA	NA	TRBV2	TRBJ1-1	CASSISYRVEAFF	TGTGCCAGCAGCATAAGTTACAGGGTTGAGGCTTTCTTT
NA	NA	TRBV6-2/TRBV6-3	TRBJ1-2	CASSAPPYYYGYTF	TGTGCCAGCAGTGCTCCCCCCTACTATTATGGCTACACCTTC
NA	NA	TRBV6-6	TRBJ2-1	CASSIARAYNEQFF	TGTGCCAGCAGCATAGCGAGGGCCTACAATGAGCAGTTCTTC
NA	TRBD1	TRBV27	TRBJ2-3	CASSQQTGGGGETTDTQYF	TGTGCCAGCAGCCAACAGACAGGGGGAGGCGGGGAGACCACAGATACGCAGTATTTT
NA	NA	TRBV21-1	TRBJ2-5	CASSKVQGRGETQYF	TGTGCCAGCAGCAAAGTGCAAGGTCGGGGGGAGACCCAGTACTTC
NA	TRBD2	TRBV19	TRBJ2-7	CASSITSGLAGGDEQYF	TGTGCCAGTAGTATCACTTCGGGACTAGCGGGGGGCGACGAGCAGTACTTC